The source of this T cell receptor beta chain is a study of blood T cell repertoires in COVID-19. Study-wide background: Spain, Italy and the United States supplied samples that represented acute and convalescent COVID-19.

Libraries were prepared by immunoSEQ multiplex PCR; TCRdb keeps only in-frame clonotypes and omits some of them. This sample has around 290,000 clones; approximately 91% occur once, and the top ten carry 0.75% to 1%. V was trimmed by 3 bases and J by 5 bases, leaving 11 bases between them. The CDR3 has 14 amino acids. Looked up from germline, CDR1 is LNHDA and CDR2 is SQIVND (reference sequence). The sequence derives from a woman aged 25 to 39 who had recovered from COVID-19. The chain recombines TRBV19 with TRBJ2-1; D might be TRBD2 (6 bases). Sequencing was performed on PBMCs or T cells enriched from blood (not recorded which). The CDR3 is CASSIHRENNEQFF. In DNA, the CDR3 is TGTGCCAGTAGTATTCATCGGGAGAACAATGAGCAGTTCTTC.